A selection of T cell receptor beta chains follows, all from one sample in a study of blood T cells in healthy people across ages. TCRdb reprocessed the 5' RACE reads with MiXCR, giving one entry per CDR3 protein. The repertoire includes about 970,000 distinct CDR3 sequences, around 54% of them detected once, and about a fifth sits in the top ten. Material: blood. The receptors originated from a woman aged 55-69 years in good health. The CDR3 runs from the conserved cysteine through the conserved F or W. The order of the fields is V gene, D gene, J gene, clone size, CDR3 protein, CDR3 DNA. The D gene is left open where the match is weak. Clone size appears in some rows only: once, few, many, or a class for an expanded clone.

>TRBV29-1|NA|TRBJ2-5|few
CSVSGTVSWETQYF
TGCAGCGTGTCTGGAACGGTTTCCTGGGAGACCCAGTACTTC
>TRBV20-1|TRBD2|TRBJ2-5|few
CSAEQRDGQETQYF
TGCAGTGCAGAACAGCGGGATGGACAAGAGACCCAGTACTTC
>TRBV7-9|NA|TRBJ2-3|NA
CASSLALMDTQYF
TGTGCCAGCAGCTTAGCGCTAATGGATACGCAGTATTTT
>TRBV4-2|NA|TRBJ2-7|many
CASSQRGYEQYF
TGTGCCAGCAGCCAGCGGGGCTACGAGCAGTACTTC
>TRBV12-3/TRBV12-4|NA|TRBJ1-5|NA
CASSYYGPPRENQPQHF
TGTGCCAGCAGTTACTACGGGCCCCCGCGGGAAAATCAGCCCCAGCATTTT
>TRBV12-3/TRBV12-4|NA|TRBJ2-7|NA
CASSFGVGRQRDTYEQYF
TGTGCCAGCAGTTTCGGTGTAGGTCGGCAGAGAGATACCTACGAGCAGTACTTC
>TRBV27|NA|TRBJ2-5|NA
CASSLYESETQYF
TGTGCCAGCAGTTTATACGAGTCAGAGACCCAGTACTTC
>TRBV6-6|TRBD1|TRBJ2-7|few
CASSPTGGTDYEQYF
TGTGCCAGCAGTCCTACAGGGGGGACGGACTACGAGCAGTACTTC
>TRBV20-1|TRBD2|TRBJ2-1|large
CSAPHRLAGKSYNEQFF
TGCAGTGCTCCCCACCGACTAGCGGGTAAATCCTACAATGAGCAGTTCTTC
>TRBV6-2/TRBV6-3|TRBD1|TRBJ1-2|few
CASSRHTGTGLYGYTF
TGTGCCAGCAGTAGACACACCGGGACAGGGCTCTATGGCTACACCTTC
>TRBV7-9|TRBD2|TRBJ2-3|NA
CASRATGTSGRTSTDTQYF
TGTGCCAGCAGGGCCACCGGGACTAGCGGAAGAACTAGCACAGATACGCAGTATTTT
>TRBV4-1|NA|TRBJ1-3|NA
CASSLNTDIGNTIYF
TGCGCCAGCAGCCTAAACACCGATATAGGAAACACCATATATTTT
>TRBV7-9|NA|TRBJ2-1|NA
CASSLLSTTDRKSSYNEQFF
TGTGCCAGCAGCCTCCTAAGCACGACCGACCGAAAGAGCTCCTACAATGAGCAGTTCTTC
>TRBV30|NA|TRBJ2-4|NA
CAFNLKAGLWEQYF
TGTGCCTTCAACCTCAAAGCGGGCCTCTGGGAGCAGTACTTC
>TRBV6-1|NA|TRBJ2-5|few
CASSGSSRQETQYF
TGTGCCAGCAGTGGATCCAGCCGCCAAGAGACCCAGTACTTC
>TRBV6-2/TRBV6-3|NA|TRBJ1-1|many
CASSYRAGDRAFF
TGTGCCAGCAGTTACCGCGCGGGGGACCGAGCTTTCTTT
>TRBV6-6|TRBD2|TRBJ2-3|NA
CASSLTSGGALADTQYF
TGTGCCAGCAGTTTGACTAGCGGGGGGGCTCTAGCAGATACGCAGTATTTT
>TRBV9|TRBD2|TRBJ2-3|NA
CASSVGLAGVQDTQYF
TGTGCCAGCAGCGTAGGACTAGCGGGAGTCCAAGATACGCAGTATTTT
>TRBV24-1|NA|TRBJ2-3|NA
CATSDSWTTTDTQYF
TGTGCCACCAGTGATTCATGGACAACCACAGATACGCAGTATTTT
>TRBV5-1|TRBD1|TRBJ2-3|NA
CASRLGQASDTQYF
TGCGCCAGCAGGTTGGGACAGGCCTCAGATACGCAGTATTTT
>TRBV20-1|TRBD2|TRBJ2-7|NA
CSRASGRYEQYF
TGCAGTAGGGCTAGCGGGAGATACGAGCAGTACTTC
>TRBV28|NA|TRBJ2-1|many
CASSLFSYGEGDNEQFF
TGTGCCAGCAGTTTATTTTCCTACGGTGAGGGGGACAATGAGCAGTTCTTC
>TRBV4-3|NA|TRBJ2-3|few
CASSHLGKTLSTDTQYF
TGCGCCAGCAGCCATCTAGGGAAAACTCTTAGCACAGATACGCAGTATTTT
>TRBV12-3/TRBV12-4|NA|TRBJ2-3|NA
CASSFDTPTDTQYF
TGTGCCAGCAGTTTCGATACTCCCACAGATACGCAGTATTTT
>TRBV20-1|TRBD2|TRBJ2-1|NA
CSARGRGSGVYNEQFF
TGCAGTGCTAGAGGTCGAGGTAGCGGGGTCTACAATGAGCAGTTCTTC
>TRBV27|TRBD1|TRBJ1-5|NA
CASSSQGEQPQHF
TGTGCCAGCAGTTCACAGGGGGAACAGCCCCAGCATTTT
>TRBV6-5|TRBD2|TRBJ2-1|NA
CASNPAGESYNEQFF
TGTGCCAGCAATCCAGCGGGAGAATCGTACAATGAGCAGTTCTTC
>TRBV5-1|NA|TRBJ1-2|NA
CASSFEGVSGYTF
TGCGCCAGCAGCTTCGAAGGGGTTAGTGGCTACACCTTC
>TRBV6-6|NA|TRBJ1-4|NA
CASSYRGGRPHNEKLFF
TGTGCCAGCAGTTACAGAGGGGGACGACCACATAATGAAAAACTGTTTTTT
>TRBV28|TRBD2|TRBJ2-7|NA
CATLTLFETSGSSYEQYF
TGTGCCACCCTTACCCTTTTCGAGACTAGCGGGAGCTCCTACGAGCAGTACTTC
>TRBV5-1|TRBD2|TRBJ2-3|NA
CASSTSGSPDTQYF
TGCGCCAGCAGCACTAGCGGGAGCCCAGATACGCAGTATTTT
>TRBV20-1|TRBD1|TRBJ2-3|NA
CSAFTGTDSTDTQYF
TGCAGTGCTTTTACCGGGACAGATAGCACAGATACGCAGTATTTT